The 25 T cell receptor beta chains in this list originate from one sample, sequenced in a study of pediatric ulcerative colitis. Libraries were prepared by immunoSEQ multiplex PCR; TCRdb keeps only in-frame clonotypes and omits some of them. This sample yields more than 45,000 clones, of which over 80% are seen a single time; about 1.5% belongs to the top ten. Sequencing was carried out using blood. Receptors were obtained from a boy younger than 18 who was a control in a study of pediatric ulcerative colitis.

This rearrangement joins TRBV5-4 to TRBJ1-1; no firm D call. Germline V gene data show CDR1 as SGHNT and CDR2 as YYREEE (reference sequence). The V end lost 0 bases, the J end lost 0 bases, and 9 bases lay between the germline ends. This CDR3 contains 15 residues. The CDR3 DNA is TGTGCCAGCAGCTTGGTGCGGGGATTGAACACTGAAGCTTTCTTT. Its protein product is CASSLVRGLNTEAFF.

This sequence joins TRBV5-8 and TRBJ1-1; D call uncertain. The CDR3 has 15 residues. Germline-derived CDR1 and CDR2 are SGHTS and YDEGEE. Trimming removed 1 base at V and 6 bases at J, with 16 bases between. The CDR3 DNA follows: TGTGCCAGCAGCTTGCGCCGTTTAACACTCTCTGAAGCTTTCTTT. It specifies CASSLRRLTLSEAFF. Full variable domain (missing parts from reference TRBV5-8 and TRBJ1-1): EAGVTQSPTHLIKTRGQQATLRCSPISGHTSVYWYQQALGLGLQFLLWYDEGEERNRGNFPPRFSGRQFPNYSSELNVNALELEDSALYLCASSLRRLTLSEAFFGQGTRLTVV.

This sequence joins TRBV7-8 and TRBJ1-3, with 9 bases matching TRBD1. Germline CDR1 SGHVS, CDR2 FQNEAQ. The length of the CDR3 is 14 residues. The trim removed 5 bases at V and 8 bases at J, leaving 7 bases unmatched. CDR3 sequence (DNA): TGTGCCAGCAGCCCAACGGGACAGGGAGACACCATATATTTT. As protein: CASSPTGQGDTIYF.

The chain links TRBV6-1 to TRBJ2-3; D perhaps matches TRBD2 (6 bases). Trimming stripped 2 bases from V and 5 bases from J, with 23 bases between. This CDR3 is built from 18 residues. Germline-derived CDR1 and CDR2 are MNHNS and SASEGT. CDR3 in amino acids: CASSEFLRTNEEGDTQYF. DNA of the CDR3: TGTGCCAGCAGTGAATTTTTACGGACTAACGAGGAGGGAGATACGCAGTATTTT.

The chain links TRBV6-1 to TRBJ1-4; a possible D gene is TRBD1 (6 bases). Between the trimmed V and J ends, which lost 6 bases and 5 bases, there was a span of 10 bases. Per germline, CDR1 MNHNS and CDR2 SASEGT. This CDR3 contains 13 residues. The DNA for the CDR3 is TGTGCCAGCAGAAAGGACAGAAATGAAAAACTGTTTTTT. This codes for CASRKDRNEKLFF.

This rearrangement joins TRBV18 to TRBJ2-3; TRBD1 matches at 8 bases. In germline, CDR1 is KGHSH, CDR2 LQKENI. V lost 1 base to trimming and J lost 6 bases; unmatched junction nucleotides: 0. The CDR3 loop spans 13 amino acids. CDR3 sequence: CASSPRDRDTQYF. The CDR3 coding sequence is TGTGCCAGCTCACCACGGGACAGGGATACGCAGTATTTT.

The chain carries TRBV9 and TRBJ2-3; D might be TRBD1 or TRBD2, each matching 5 bases. This CDR3 spans 10 amino acids. Germline CDR1 SGDLS, CDR2 YYNGEE. Trimming pared 7 bases from V and 8 bases from J, leaving 8 bases between. The CDR3 nucleotides are TGTGCCAGCGGGGGTTCTACGCAGTATTTT. Its protein is CASGGSTQYF.

The chain combines TRBV28 with TRBJ1-4, with a possible D match to TRBD1 (5 bases). The CDR3 runs 14 residues. CDR1 and CDR2 (germline): MDHEN, SYDVKM. The V and J ends lost 6 bases and 4 bases respectively, with 12 bases between them. CDR3 region: CASRGRGNNEKLFF. The CDR3 DNA reads as TGTGCCAGCAGGGGAAGGGGAAATAATGAAAAACTGTTTTTT.

Comment on this clone: Relative to the germline gene, one junction end is altered; a read error may explain this. The genes are TRBV20-1 and TRBJ1-1, with no clear D. CDR1 DFQATT and CDR2 SNEGSKA come from the germline V gene (reference sequence). This CDR3 contains 11 residues. CDR3 in amino acids: CSAMENAEAFF. CDR3 coding DNA: TGCAGTGCTATGGAGAACGCTGAAGCTTTCTTT.

The rearrangement joins TRBV28 to TRBJ1-4; TRBD1 matches 9 bases. The germline CDR1 and CDR2 sequences are MDHEN and SYDVKM. The V gene end was trimmed by 4 bases and the J gene end by 5 bases; junction bases not matched to a gene: 8. This CDR3 region has 16 residues. The CDR3 DNA follows: TGTGCCAGCAGTTCGCCGACAGGGGGGCAGAATGAAAAACTGTTTTTT. Its translation is CASSSPTGGQNEKLFF.

This chain links TRBV14 with TRBJ2-1; 13 bases are a match to TRBD2. The germline V gene has CDR1 SGHDN and CDR2 FVKESK. J lost 7 bases, V lost 3 bases, and 3 bases had no gene match. The CDR3 is 15 residues long. CDR3 nucleotides: TGTGCCAGCAGCCATTTGGGACTAGCGGGAAATGAGCAGTTCTTC. As protein: CASSHLGLAGNEQFF.

Only a few counts were recorded for this clone. V is TRBV10-1 and J is TRBJ2-7, with no clear D. This CDR3 has 11 residues. Germline CDR1 reads WNHNN; CDR2 reads SYGVQD (reference sequence). The V gene lost 3 bases and the J gene lost 3 bases, with 3 bases spanning the gap. CDR3: CASSDGYEQYF. The CDR3 DNA is TGCGCCAGCAGTGATGGCTACGAGCAGTACTTC.

This clone has a single count. This chain links TRBV4-3 with TRBJ1-4, with D uncertain. V was trimmed by 3 bases and J by 8 bases, leaving 19 bases between them. This CDR3 is 16 amino acids long. Germline V gene sequence: CDR1 LGHNA, CDR2 YSLEER. For the CDR3, the DNA is TGCGCCAGCAGCCAGGCCCCGTTGACACTTGGCGAAAAACTGTTTTTT. This translates into CASSQAPLTLGEKLFF.

The chain uses TRBV5-1 and TRBJ2-7; 7 bases agree with TRBD1. Germline lookup yields CDR1 SGHRS and CDR2 YFSETQ. This CDR3 has 14 amino acids. V trimming: 0 bases; J trimming: 1 base; junction bases outside the gene matches: 1. The chain's CDR3 is CASSLGDSSYEQYF. CDR3 DNA: TGCGCCAGCAGCTTGGGGGACAGTTCCTACGAGCAGTACTTC.

This clone was seen only once. This chain uses TRBV18 with TRBJ2-3, with TRBD1 matching over 8 bases. The CDR3 covers 19 residues. Germline V gives CDR1 KGHSH, CDR2 LQKENI. The junction had 14 bases not matched to a gene; V was cut back by 1 base and J by 2 bases. CDR3 DNA sequence: TGTGCCAGCTCACCACGGACAGGGCACCCCCAGAAACCCACAGATACGCAGTATTTT. It translates to CASSPRTGHPQKPTDTQYF.

The chain uses TRBV27 and TRBJ2-2; 11 nucleotides line up with TRBD2. Germline CDR1 reads MNHEY; CDR2 reads SMNVEV (reference sequence). V was clipped by 6 bases and J by 6 bases; unmatched bases: 6. There are 15 residues in the CDR3. In DNA form, the CDR3 reads TGTGCCAGCAGGATACTAGCGGGAGTTCCCGGGGAGCTGTTTTTT. Protein: CASRILAGVPGELFF.

This chain uses TRBV6-4 with TRBJ2-3; possibly TRBD2 for D (6 bases). Per the germline V gene, CDR1 is MRHNA and CDR2 is SNTAGT. The CDR3 has 14 amino acids. The V end was cut by 7 bases, the J end by 7 bases, with 18 bases between. CDR3 loop: CASKRDWKENTQYF. The CDR3 DNA reads TGTGCCAGCAAGAGGGACTGGAAAGAAAATACGCAGTATTTT.

This chain uses TRBV7-3 with TRBJ2-3; 8 positions match TRBD2. The CDR3 runs 13 residues. Germline V gene lookup returns CDR1 SGHTA and CDR2 FQGTGA. Trimming took 10 bases from V and 2 from J; bases not matched to a gene: 5. CDR3 sequence (DNA): TGTGCCATAAGCGGGAGTCTCACAGATACGCAGTATTTT. Protein product: CAISGSLTDTQYF.

The chain combines TRBV2 with TRBJ2-3, with D uncertain. The CDR3 loop spans 14 amino acids. V shed 3 bases and J shed 4 bases, with 11 bases lying between them. In germline, CDR1 is SNHLY, CDR2 FYNNEI. For the CDR3, the DNA is TGTGCCAGCAGTGAGTGGGCTAGATCAGATACGCAGTATTTT. Amino acids: CASSEWARSDTQYF.

V is TRBV5-1 and J is TRBJ1-1; D may be TRBD1 (5 bases). This CDR3 comprises 16 residues. Germline assignment: CDR1 SGHRS and CDR2 YFSETQ. Trimming took off 0 bases at V and 3 bases at J, with 15 bases between the two ends. This CDR3 reads CASSLAGGGSDTEAFF. The CDR3 DNA sequence: TGCGCCAGCAGCTTGGCGGGTGGGGGGTCAGACACTGAAGCTTTCTTT.

In this sample, this clone turned up once. The J gene is TRBJ2-7, the V gene TRBV7-9; tentatively, D is TRBD1 or TRBD2 (5 bases each). Germline V gene data show CDR1 as SEHNR and CDR2 as FQNEAQ (reference sequence). Deletions cut 1 base from V and 0 bases from J, with 10 bases between. The CDR3 length is 15 residues. DNA of the CDR3: TGTGCCAGCAGCTTAGAGGTTGGGGGCTCCTACGAGCAGTACTTC. It encodes CASSLEVGGSYEQYF.

V and J are TRBV20-1 and TRBJ2-1; D not resolved. CDR1 is DFQATT, CDR2 SNEGSKA, per germline (reference sequence). V was shortened by 6 bases and J by 7 bases, with 7 bases between the two germline ends. CDR3 size: 10 residues. The CDR3 nucleotides read TGCAGTGCGGGAAGGAATGAGCAGTTCTTC. It encodes CSAGRNEQFF.

The chain couples TRBV12-5 to TRBJ2-5; 9 nucleotides match TRBD2. With V trimmed by 0 bases and J by 4 bases, 6 bases remained unmatched. This CDR3 is built from 16 residues. Germline V gene sequence: CDR1 LGHNT, CDR2 FRNRAP. The CDR3 DNA is TGTGCTAGTGGTTTGGTAGTCGGCGGGAGGGCAGAGACCCAGTACTTC. Its protein product is CASGLVVGGRAETQYF.

The J gene is TRBJ2-7, the V gene TRBV23-1; 8 nucleotides align to TRBD1. TRBV23-1 is sorted into the ORF group, with uncertain function. Trimming removed 4 bases from V and 6 bases from J; junction bases left unmatched: 14. The CDR3 spans 16 residues. DNA for the CDR3: TGCGCCAGCAGTCGACCCCCGGGGGACAGGAGGGGCGAGCAGTACTTC. Protein: CASSRPPGDRRGEQYF.

The chain recombines TRBV5-1 with TRBJ2-3, with TRBD2 matching over 12 bases. This CDR3 has 18 residues. The trim removed 4 bases at V and 4 bases at J, leaving 13 bases unmatched. Germline CDR1 reads SGHRS; CDR2 reads YFSETQ. Written as DNA, the CDR3 is TGCGCCAGCAGCCTACCTGCCCCTAGCGGGAGGGGGTCAGATACGCAGTATTTT. This sequence encodes CASSLPAPSGRGSDTQYF.